What follows are 31 T cell receptor beta chains derived from one specimen sequenced in a study of TIL therapy for anti-PD-1-resistant metastatic lung cancer. Time point specified: pre-treatment sample, taken before nivolumab and TIL therapy. The libraries were made with immunoSEQ v3. Only in-frame clones appear in the TCRdb table, and some are missing; sequencing was by immunoSEQ multiplex PCR. Seen here are about 50,000 clones, just over 85% observed once, and the top ten hold about 5%. Material: blood, obtained at baseline. These receptors all stem from a person between 25 and 79 years old with non-small cell lung cancer.

V is TRBV9 and J is TRBJ2-3; 9 bases agree with TRBD2. With 0 bases clipped from V and 8 bases from J, the junction kept 4 bases outside the gene matches. This CDR3 is 14 amino acids long. Germline CDR1 reads SGDLS; CDR2 reads YYNGEE. This CDR3 reads CASSVGAGGGTQYF. As DNA, the CDR3 is TGTGCCAGCAGCGTAGGTGCGGGAGGGGGTACGCAGTATTTT. The whole variable domain, remainder taken from reference TRBV9 and TRBJ2-3, is DSGVTQTPKHLITATGQRVTLRCSPRSGDLSVYWYQQSLDQGLQFLIQYYNGEERAKGNILERFSAQQFPDLHSELNLSSLELGDSALYFCASSVGAGGGTQYFGPGTRLTVL.

In this sample, this clone turned up a few times. This chain links TRBV7-2 with TRBJ1-5; D remains ambiguous. The CDR3 is 15 amino acids. Trimming left V 1 base short and J 2 bases short, with 9 bases between. CDR1 SGHTA and CDR2 FQGNSA come from the germline V gene. CDR3 DNA: TGTGCCAGCAGCTTAGTTGGGCTTGGCAATCAGCCCCAGCATTTT. Translating it yields CASSLVGLGNQPQHF.

This clone came up once. This chain uses TRBV27 with TRBJ1-4, with a tentative D call TRBD1 (5 bases). Germline assignment: CDR1 MNHEY and CDR2 SMNVEV (reference sequence). Trimming took off 3 bases at V and 3 bases at J, with 8 bases between the two ends. The length of the CDR3 is 14 residues. The CDR3 nucleotides read TGTGCCAGCAGTTTCCAGGGACCTAATGAAAAACTGTTTTTT. Translated, it gives CASSFQGPNEKLFF.

This sequence joins TRBV7-2 and TRBJ2-4; D is undetermined. Germline CDR1 is SGHTA and CDR2 is FQGNSA. This CDR3 is built from 13 residues. V was shortened by 0 bases and J by 8 bases, with 8 bases between the two germline ends. The CDR3 is CASSLAAGHIQYF. The DNA for the CDR3 is TGTGCCAGCAGCTTAGCGGCTGGGCACATTCAGTACTTC.

This clone was detected a few times. The chain links TRBV6-2 or TRBV6-3 to TRBJ2-2; D unclear. Germline V CDR1 and CDR2: MNHEY, SVGEGT. Trimming removed 2 bases at V and 5 bases at J, with 12 bases between. The CDR3 has 15 amino acids. As DNA, the CDR3 is TGTGCCAGCAGTTACGGCAGCTCCTTAACCGGGGAGCTGTTTTTT. Amino acid sequence: CASSYGSSLTGELFF.

The chain combines TRBV28 with TRBJ2-7; possibly TRBD1 for D (5 bases). The CDR3 loop spans 14 amino acids. CDR1 MDHEN and CDR2 SYDVKM come from the germline V gene. V was pared by 3 bases and J by 3 bases, with 12 bases between. The CDR3: CASSFSQGGYEQYF. CDR3 coding DNA: TGTGCCAGCAGTTTTAGTCAGGGTGGCTACGAGCAGTACTTC. The variable domain in full, completed from reference TRBV28 and TRBJ2-7, reads DVKVTQSSRYLVKRTGEKVFLECVQDMDHENMFWYRQDPGLGLRLIYFSYDVKMKEKGDIPEGYSVSREKKERFSLILESASTNQTSMYLCASSFSQGGYEQYFGPGTRLTVT.

CDR3 sequence reads: CASSAARGPSTDTQYF. Written as DNA, the CDR3 is TGTGCCAGCAGCGCGGCGCGGGGCCCCTCCACAGATACGCAGTATTTT. The rearrangement uses TRBV27 and TRBJ2-3; D possibly corresponds to TRBD2 (6 bases). V dropped 6 bases and J dropped 2 bases, with 18 bases sitting between them. Germline loops: CDR1 MNHEY, CDR2 SMNVEV (reference sequence). The CDR3 is 16 amino acids.

The count of this clone is one. Written as DNA, the CDR3 is TGTGCCACCAGTGAGGGCCCAACAGGGCACGAGCAGTTCTTC. The encoded protein is CATSEGPTGHEQFF. The rearrangement links TRBV24-1 to TRBJ2-1; possible D gene TRBD1, 6 bases. Germline V lookup: CDR1 KGHDR, CDR2 SFDVKD. The CDR3 covers 14 residues. Trimming removed 4 bases from V and 10 bases from J, with 16 bases in between.

This clone was observed once. This chain links TRBV7-8 with TRBJ2-1; 11 bases fit TRBD2. CDR1 and CDR2 (germline): SGHVS, FQNEAQ. With 0 bases clipped from V and 12 bases from J, the junction kept 19 bases outside the gene matches. This CDR3 has 19 residues. CDR3 loop: CASSLARDPGLAAQVGQFF. The DNA for the CDR3 is TGTGCCAGCAGCTTAGCTAGGGACCCGGGACTAGCGGCCCAAGTGGGGCAGTTCTTC.

This chain uses TRBV14 with TRBJ1-3; the D gene is possibly TRBD1 (6 bases). V was shortened by 4 bases and J by 0 bases, with 13 bases between the two germline ends. There are 16 residues in the CDR3. CDR1 is SGHDN and CDR2 is FVKESK in the germline V gene. The chain's CDR3 is CASSPTGLNSGNTIYF. The CDR3 DNA follows: TGTGCCAGCAGCCCGACAGGCCTCAACTCTGGAAACACCATATATTTT.

This chain joins TRBV20-1 and TRBJ1-3; perhaps TRBD1 as D (5 bases). CDR3 length equals 15 residues. Trimming took off 3 bases at V and 0 bases at J, with 12 bases between the two ends. Germline loops: CDR1 DFQATT, CDR2 SNEGSKA (reference sequence). The CDR3 region has the DNA TGCAGTGCTAGTCGGGGCAGGACCTCTGGAAACACCATATATTTT. Translated, it gives CSASRGRTSGNTIYF.

The chain has TRBV28 and TRBJ1-2; D is undetermined. The CDR3 sequence is 15 residues long. The V gene lost 3 bases and the J gene lost 4 bases, with 15 bases spanning the gap. Looked up from germline, CDR1 is MDHEN and CDR2 is SYDVKM. The CDR3 sequence is CASSFDALGSYGYTF. The CDR3 coding sequence is TGTGCCAGCAGTTTTGACGCACTCGGGAGCTATGGCTACACCTTC.

V usage is TRBV28 and J usage is TRBJ2-1, with 8 positions matching TRBD2. After removal of 8 bases from V and 7 bases from J, the junction contained 10 bases not matched to a gene. The CDR3 has 14 residues. Germline-derived CDR1 and CDR2 are MDHEN and SYDVKM. The CDR3 here is CASGRSGGINEQFF. CDR3 nucleotide sequence: TGTGCCAGCGGAAGGTCGGGAGGGATTAATGAGCAGTTCTTC. Together with reference TRBV28 and TRBJ2-1, the CDR3 gives the full variable domain: DVKVTQSSRYLVKRTGEKVFLECVQDMDHENMFWYRQDPGLGLRLIYFSYDVKMKEKGDIPEGYSVSREKKERFSLILESASTNQTSMYLCASGRSGGINEQFFGPGTRLTVL.

V usage is TRBV6-5 and J usage is TRBJ2-1, with TRBD1 identical over 10 bases. Trimming took 6 bases from V and 7 from J; bases not matched to a gene: 9. CDR1 is MNHEY, CDR2 SVGAGI, per germline. This CDR3 comprises 15 residues. CDR3 residues: CASSGQGDFVNEQFF. Written as DNA, the CDR3 is TGTGCCAGCAGCGGACAGGGGGATTTCGTAAATGAGCAGTTCTTC.

This clone showed up just once. V is TRBV6-4 and J is TRBJ2-3, with D uncertain. The CDR3 loop spans 15 amino acids. The germline V gene has CDR1 MRHNA and CDR2 SNTAGT. With 0 bases removed from V and 0 bases from J, the gap between germline ends came to 7 bases. CDR3 nucleotides: TGTGCCAGCAGTGACTCGATGGGGAGCACAGATACGCAGTATTTT. It is translated as CASSDSMGSTDTQYF.

In this sample, this clone turned up a few times. The V call is TRBV11-2, the J call TRBJ1-2; TRBD1 aligns across 9 bases. In germline, CDR1 is SGHAT, CDR2 FQNNGV. This CDR3 has 17 residues. J gave up 3 bases and V 0 bases, and 8 bases lay outside the gene matches. The CDR3 loop is CASSLDPGGDRDYGYTF. The CDR3 DNA sequence: TGTGCCAGCAGCTTAGATCCGGGGGGGGACAGGGACTATGGCTACACCTTC.

V is TRBV29-1 and J is TRBJ1-1; the D gene is possibly TRBD1 (6 bases). Trimming left V 2 bases short and J 6 bases short, with 13 bases between. Germline V CDR1 and CDR2: SQVTM, ANQGSEA. This CDR3 has 13 amino acids. CDR3 nucleotide sequence: TGCAGCGTTGAACTGGGGGCCCCCGCTGAAGCTTTCTTT. Amino acid sequence: CSVELGAPAEAFF. The full variable domain, with the rest looked up from reference TRBV29-1 and TRBJ1-1, is SAVISQKPSRDICQRGTSLTIQCQVDSQVTMMFWYRQQPGQSLTLIATANQGSEATYESGFVIDKFPISRPNLTFSTLTVSNMSPEDSSIYLCSVELGAPAEAFFGQGTRLTVV.

This clone was counted once. The J gene is TRBJ2-7, the V gene TRBV4-3; a possible D gene is TRBD1 (6 bases). This CDR3 is 14 amino acids long. Deletions cut 0 bases from V and 2 bases from J, with 8 bases between. The germline V gene has CDR1 LGHNA and CDR2 YSLEER. The CDR3: CASSQEAGAYEQYF. The CDR3 bases are TGCGCCAGCAGCCAAGAGGCAGGGGCCTACGAGCAGTACTTC.

This chain connects TRBV6-5 to TRBJ1-6; TRBD1 matches 7 bases. CDR3 length: 14 amino acids. Looked up from germline, CDR1 is MNHEY and CDR2 is SVGAGI. Trimming took 0 bases from V and 13 from J; bases not matched to a gene: 6. The CDR3 sequence: CASSYSTGQWPLHF. The DNA for the CDR3 is TGTGCCAGCAGTTACTCGACGGGACAGTGGCCCCTCCACTTT.

The chain employs TRBV3-1 (or the pseudogene TRBV3-2) and TRBJ2-6; D call uncertain. The CDR3 runs to 15 residues. Trimming shortened V by 5 bases and J by 0 bases, and 8 bases separated the two germline ends. Germline CDR1 LGHDT, CDR2 YNNKEL (reference sequence). CDR3 sequence reads: CASSSFDSGANVLTF. CDR3 DNA sequence: TGTGCCAGCAGCTCCTTTGACTCTGGGGCCAACGTCCTGACTTTC.

This chain joins TRBV6-5 and TRBJ1-5; no definite D call. V dropped 2 bases and J dropped 4 bases, with 6 bases sitting between them. The germline gives CDR1 MNHEY, CDR2 SVGAGI. The CDR3 covers 13 residues. The CDR3 bases are TGTGCCAGCAGTTACAACGGAAATCAGCCCCAGCATTTT. As protein: CASSYNGNQPQHF.

The chain recombines TRBV4-3 with TRBJ2-6; D perhaps matches TRBD1 (6 bases). The V gene's germline CDR1 is LGHNA and CDR2 YSLEER. Trimming shortened V by 4 bases and J by 0 bases, and 16 bases separated the two germline ends. The CDR3 spans 18 residues. The CDR3 coding sequence is TGCGCCAGCAGCCCCAAGGACAGCCAGAGCTCTGGGGCCAACGTCCTGACTTTC. Its translation: CASSPKDSQSSGANVLTF.

The chain uses TRBV25-1 and TRBJ2-7; D tentatively reads TRBD1 or TRBD2 (5 bases each). The germline V gene encodes CDR1 MGHDK and CDR2 SYGVNS. The length of the CDR3 is 14 residues. V dropped 11 bases and J dropped 6 bases, with 23 bases sitting between them. CDR3 sequence (DNA): TGTGCCGGACGGGCGCAGGGACCCCTTCCCGAGCAGTACTTC. Translating it yields CAGRAQGPLPEQYF.

The J gene is TRBJ2-1, the V gene TRBV10-2, with D tentatively TRBD2 (5 bases). Germline V gene lookup returns CDR1 WSHSY and CDR2 SAAADI. V shed 3 bases and J shed 0 bases, with 6 bases lying between them. The CDR3 loop spans 14 amino acids. The CDR3 is CASSETSSYNEQFF. CDR3 nucleotide sequence: TGCGCCAGCAGTGAAACTAGCTCCTACAATGAGCAGTTCTTC.

This clone showed up just once. V is TRBV5-5 and J is TRBJ2-6; the D gene is possibly TRBD1 (5 bases). CDR1 and CDR2 from the germline V gene are SGHKS and YYEKEE (reference sequence). This CDR3 spans 16 amino acids. V was shortened by 2 bases and J by 0 bases, with 9 bases between the two germline ends. The CDR3 sequence is CASSFWGLSGANVLTF. CDR3 DNA sequence: TGTGCCAGCAGCTTCTGGGGCCTCTCTGGGGCCAACGTCCTGACTTTC.

The chain uses TRBV19 and TRBJ1-2; perhaps TRBD1 as D (6 bases). This CDR3 is built from 15 residues. From germline, CDR1 is LNHDA and CDR2 SQIVND (reference sequence). The V gene lost 1 base and the J gene lost 2 bases, with 11 bases spanning the gap. The CDR3 here is CASSIGGQFNYGYTF. Written as DNA, the CDR3 is TGTGCCAGTAGTATAGGTGGACAGTTCAACTATGGCTACACCTTC.

The chain carries TRBV7-6 and TRBJ2-1, with unresolved D. Looked up from germline, CDR1 is SGHVS and CDR2 is FNYEAQ. The CDR3 is 14 amino acids. The V gene lost 2 bases and the J gene lost 2 bases, with 7 bases spanning the gap. The CDR3 spells CASSLTVAYNEQFF. The CDR3 DNA follows: TGTGCCAGCAGCTTAACAGTCGCCTACAATGAGCAGTTCTTC.

This clone was counted a single time. The gene calls are TRBV6-6 and TRBJ2-2, with TRBD1 matching over 7 bases. Losses at the gene ends were 5 bases for V and 0 bases for J; bases not matched to a gene: 3. The germline V gene has CDR1 MNHNY and CDR2 SVGAGI (reference sequence). The CDR3 consists of 15 residues. The CDR3 sequence is CASSPGTANTGELFF. The CDR3 DNA reads as TGTGCCAGCAGTCCCGGGACAGCGAACACCGGGGAGCTGTTTTTT.

Here the CDR3 reads CASSFGGSNEKLFF. DNA for the CDR3: TGTGCCAGCAGTTTCGGGGGTTCTAATGAAAAACTGTTTTTT. V is TRBV28 and J is TRBJ1-4; D is perhaps TRBD1 (5 bases). V lost 3 bases and J 3 bases, leaving 8 bases between the germline ends. The CDR3 has 14 residues. Germline CDR1 reads MDHEN; CDR2 reads SYDVKM.

This CDR3 reads CASSSVAGGGSGTQYF. CDR3 in DNA: TGTGCCAGCAGCTCGGTAGCGGGGGGAGGGTCAGGGACCCAGTACTTC. This rearrangement joins TRBV7-2 to TRBJ2-5; 10 bases fit TRBD2. This CDR3 is 16 amino acids long. The germline gives CDR1 SGHTA, CDR2 FQGNSA. Trimming removed 4 bases from V and 7 bases from J; junction bases left unmatched: 12.

The J gene is TRBJ2-7, the V gene TRBV10-3, with 10 bases identical to TRBD2. Germline V gives CDR1 ENHRY, CDR2 SYGVKD. The V segment lost 8 bases and the J segment 6 bases; nucleotides outside the gene matches: 7. This CDR3 contains 13 residues. CDR3 in DNA: TGTGCCATCTCGGGGACTAGCGAACTCGAGCAGTACTTC. Translated, it gives CAISGTSELEQYF.